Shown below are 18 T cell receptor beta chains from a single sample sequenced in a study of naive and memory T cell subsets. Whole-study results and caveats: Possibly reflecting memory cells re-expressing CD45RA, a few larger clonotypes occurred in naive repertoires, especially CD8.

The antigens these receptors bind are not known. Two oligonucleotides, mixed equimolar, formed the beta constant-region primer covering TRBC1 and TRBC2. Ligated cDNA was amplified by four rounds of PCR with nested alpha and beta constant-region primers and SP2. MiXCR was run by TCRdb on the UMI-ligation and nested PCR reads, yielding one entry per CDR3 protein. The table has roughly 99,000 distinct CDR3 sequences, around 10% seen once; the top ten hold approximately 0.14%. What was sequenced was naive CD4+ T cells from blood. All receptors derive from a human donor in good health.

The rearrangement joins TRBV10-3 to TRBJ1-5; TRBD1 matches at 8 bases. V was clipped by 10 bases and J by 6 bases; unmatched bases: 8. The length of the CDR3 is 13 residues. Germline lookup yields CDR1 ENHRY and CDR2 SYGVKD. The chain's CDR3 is CAREDRGGQPQHF. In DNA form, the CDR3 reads TGTGCCAGAGAAGACAGGGGAGGTCAGCCCCAGCATTTT.

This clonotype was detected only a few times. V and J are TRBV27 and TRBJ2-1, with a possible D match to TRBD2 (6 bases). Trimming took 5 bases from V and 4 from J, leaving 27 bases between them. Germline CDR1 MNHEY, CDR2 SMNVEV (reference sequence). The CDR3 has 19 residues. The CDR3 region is CASSPIAEVKVIGYNEQFF. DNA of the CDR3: TGTGCCAGCAGTCCTATAGCGGAAGTTAAGGTTATAGGTTACAATGAGCAGTTCTTC.

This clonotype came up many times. CDR3 nucleotides: TGTGCCATCAGACACACAGGGGTCGACATTCAGTACTTC. It codes for CAIRHTGVDIQYF. The V and J genes are TRBV10-3 and TRBJ2-4; TRBD1 aligns across 7 bases. The CDR3 length is 13 residues. V dropped 6 bases and J dropped 8; count of bases not matched to a gene: 7. The germline V gene encodes CDR1 ENHRY and CDR2 SYGVKD.

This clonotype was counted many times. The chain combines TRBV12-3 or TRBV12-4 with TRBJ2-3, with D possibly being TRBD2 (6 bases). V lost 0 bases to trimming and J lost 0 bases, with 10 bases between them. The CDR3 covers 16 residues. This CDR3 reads CASSLAPSVSTDTQYF. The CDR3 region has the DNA TGTGCCAGCAGTTTAGCCCCTAGCGTCAGCACAGATACGCAGTATTTT.

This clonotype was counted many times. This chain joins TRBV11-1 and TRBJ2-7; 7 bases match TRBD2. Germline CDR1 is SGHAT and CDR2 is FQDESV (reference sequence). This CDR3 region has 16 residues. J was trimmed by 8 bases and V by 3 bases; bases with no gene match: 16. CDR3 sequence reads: CASSFIPGGRAPQQYF. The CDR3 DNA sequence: TGTGCCAGCAGCTTCATCCCGGGAGGTAGAGCCCCGCAGCAGTACTTC.

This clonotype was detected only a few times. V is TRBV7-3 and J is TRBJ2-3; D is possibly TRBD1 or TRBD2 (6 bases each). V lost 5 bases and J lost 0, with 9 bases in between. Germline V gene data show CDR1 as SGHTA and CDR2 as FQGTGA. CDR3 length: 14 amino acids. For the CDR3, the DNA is TGTGCCAGCAGCCCGGGGGCTAGCACAGATACGCAGTATTTT. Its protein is CASSPGASTDTQYF.

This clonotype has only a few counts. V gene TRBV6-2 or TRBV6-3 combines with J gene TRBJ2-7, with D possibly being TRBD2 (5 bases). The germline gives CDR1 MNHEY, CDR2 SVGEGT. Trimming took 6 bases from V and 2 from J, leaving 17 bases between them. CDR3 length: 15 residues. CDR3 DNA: TGTGCCAGCAGCTCTAGGTATACGGGAACCTACGAGCAGTACTTC. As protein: CASSSRYTGTYEQYF.

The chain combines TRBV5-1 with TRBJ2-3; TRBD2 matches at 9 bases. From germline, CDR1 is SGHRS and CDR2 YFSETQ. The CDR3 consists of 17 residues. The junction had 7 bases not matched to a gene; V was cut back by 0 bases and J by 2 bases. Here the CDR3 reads CASSLEKAGGFTDTQYF. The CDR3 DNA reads TGCGCCAGCAGCTTGGAAAAGGCGGGGGGGTTCACAGATACGCAGTATTTT. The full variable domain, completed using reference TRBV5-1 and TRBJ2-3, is KAGVTQTPRYLIKTRGQQVTLSCSPISGHRSVSWYQQTPGQGLQFLFEYFSETQRNKGNFPGRFSGRQFSNSRSEMNVSTLELGDSALYLCASSLEKAGGFTDTQYFGPGTRLTVL.

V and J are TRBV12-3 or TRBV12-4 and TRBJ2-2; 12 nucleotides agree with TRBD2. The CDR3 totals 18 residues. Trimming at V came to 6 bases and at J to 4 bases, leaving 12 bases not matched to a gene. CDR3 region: CASSPLTGTSGFTGELFF. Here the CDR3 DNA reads TGTGCCAGCAGCCCTCTCACTGGGACTAGCGGGTTCACCGGGGAGCTGTTTTTT.

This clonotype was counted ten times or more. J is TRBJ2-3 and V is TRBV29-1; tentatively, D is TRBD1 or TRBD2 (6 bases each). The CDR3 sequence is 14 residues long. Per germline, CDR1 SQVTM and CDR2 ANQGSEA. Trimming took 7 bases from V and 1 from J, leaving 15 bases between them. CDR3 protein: CSAGWGAGTDTQYF. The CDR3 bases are TGCAGCGCCGGATGGGGGGCGGGCACAGATACGCAGTATTTT.

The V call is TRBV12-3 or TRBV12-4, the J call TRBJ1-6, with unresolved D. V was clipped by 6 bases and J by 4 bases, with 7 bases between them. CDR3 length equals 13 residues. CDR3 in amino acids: CASRAEYNSPLHF. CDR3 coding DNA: TGTGCCAGCAGGGCCGAATATAATTCACCCCTCCACTTT.

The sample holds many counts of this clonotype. The CDR3 DNA reads as TGCAGTCCCCTAGAAGGCTCCCAAGAGACCCAGTACTTC. It encodes CSPLEGSQETQYF. The chain joins TRBV20-1 to TRBJ2-5; D unresolved. The ends were cut back, 8 bases at V and 1 base at J, with 14 bases in the middle. Per the germline V gene, CDR1 is DFQATT and CDR2 is SNEGSKA (reference sequence). The CDR3 covers 13 residues.

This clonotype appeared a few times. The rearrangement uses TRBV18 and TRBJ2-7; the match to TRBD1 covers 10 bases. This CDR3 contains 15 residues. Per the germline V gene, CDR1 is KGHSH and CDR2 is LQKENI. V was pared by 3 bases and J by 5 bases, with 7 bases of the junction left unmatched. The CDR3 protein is CASSPPGQGIHEQYF. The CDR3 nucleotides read TGTGCCAGCTCACCGCCGGGACAGGGGATTCACGAGCAGTACTTC.

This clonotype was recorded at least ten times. The CDR3 sequence is CASSFPGMLYEQYF. The CDR3 DNA reads as TGTGCCAGCAGCTTCCCCGGGATGCTATACGAGCAGTACTTC. The chain couples TRBV7-2 to TRBJ2-7; D is possibly TRBD2 (5 bases). The CDR3 has 14 residues. The germline CDR1 and CDR2 sequences are SGHTA and FQGNSA. Trimming removed 3 bases from V and 4 bases from J, with 13 bases in between.

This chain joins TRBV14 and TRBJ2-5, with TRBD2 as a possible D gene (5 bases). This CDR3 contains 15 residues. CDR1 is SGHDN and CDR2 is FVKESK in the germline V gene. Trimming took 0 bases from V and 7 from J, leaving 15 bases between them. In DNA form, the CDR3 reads TGTGCCAGCAGCCAAGATTACCAGCGGCCTGCGACCCAGTACTTC. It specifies CASSQDYQRPATQYF. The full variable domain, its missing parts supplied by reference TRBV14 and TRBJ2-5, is EAGVTQFPSHSVIEKGQTVTLRCDPISGHDNLYWYRRVMGKEIKFLLHFVKESKQDESGMPNNRFLAERTGGTYSTLKVQPAELEDSGVYFCASSQDYQRPATQYFGPGTRLLVL.

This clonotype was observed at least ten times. In nucleotides, the CDR3 is TGTGCCAGCAGTTTCGCACAGGGAGGCCAGCCCCAGCATTTT. Translation gives CASSFAQGGQPQHF. The rearrangement uses TRBV28 and TRBJ1-5, with D perhaps matching TRBD1 (6 bases). The V and J ends lost 3 bases and 7 bases respectively, with 13 bases between them. The CDR3 has 14 residues. Per germline, CDR1 MDHEN and CDR2 SYDVKM.

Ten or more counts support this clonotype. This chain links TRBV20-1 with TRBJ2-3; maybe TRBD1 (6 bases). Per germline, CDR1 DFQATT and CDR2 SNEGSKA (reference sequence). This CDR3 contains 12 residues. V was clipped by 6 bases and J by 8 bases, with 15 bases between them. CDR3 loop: CSAGQGKGTQYF. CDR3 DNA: TGCAGTGCAGGCCAGGGGAAGGGTACGCAGTATTTT.

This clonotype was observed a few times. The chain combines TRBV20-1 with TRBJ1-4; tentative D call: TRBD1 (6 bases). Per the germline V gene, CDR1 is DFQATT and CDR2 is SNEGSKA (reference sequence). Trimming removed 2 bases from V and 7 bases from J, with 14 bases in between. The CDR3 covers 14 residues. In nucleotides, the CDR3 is TGCAGTGCTAGACGGCCAGGGGTCGGTGAAAAACTGTTTTTT. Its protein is CSARRPGVGEKLFF.